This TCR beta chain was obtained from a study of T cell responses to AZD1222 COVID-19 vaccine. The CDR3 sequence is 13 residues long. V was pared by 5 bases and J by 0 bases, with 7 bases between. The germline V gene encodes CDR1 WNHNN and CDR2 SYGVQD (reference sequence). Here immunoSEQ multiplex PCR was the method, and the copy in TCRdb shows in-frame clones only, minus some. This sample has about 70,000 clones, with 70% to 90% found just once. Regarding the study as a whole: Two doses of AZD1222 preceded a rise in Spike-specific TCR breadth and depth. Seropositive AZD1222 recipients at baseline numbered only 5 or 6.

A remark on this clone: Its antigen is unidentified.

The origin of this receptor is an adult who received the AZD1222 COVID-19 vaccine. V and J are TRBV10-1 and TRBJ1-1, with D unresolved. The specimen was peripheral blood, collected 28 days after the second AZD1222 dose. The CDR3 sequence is CASSSAMNTEAFF. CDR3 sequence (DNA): TGCGCCAGCAGTTCCGCAATGAACACTGAAGCTTTCTTT.